The 29 T cell receptor beta chains presented below share a single source sample, sequenced in a study of blood T cell repertoires in COVID-19. The assay was immunoSEQ multiplex PCR, and TCRdb's table has in-frame clones only and misses some. The sample records fewer than 350,000 clones, 89% being singletons. The material sequenced was PBMCs or T cells enriched from blood (not recorded which). These receptors were taken from a middle-aged woman who had recovered from COVID-19.

The chain has TRBV7-3 and TRBJ2-3, with D tentatively TRBD1 (5 bases). The CDR3 extends over 14 amino acids. Trimming removed 2 bases from V and 6 bases from J, with 12 bases in between. CDR1 SGHTA and CDR2 FQGTGA come from the germline V gene. The CDR3 loop is CASSLDRASDTQYF. The CDR3 nucleotides read TGTGCCAGCAGCTTAGACAGAGCATCCGATACGCAGTATTTT.

The V call is TRBV11-2, the J call TRBJ2-1; no clear D gene. V was trimmed by 1 base and J by 8 bases, leaving 15 bases between them. The V gene's germline CDR1 is SGHAT and CDR2 FQNNGV. The CDR3 is made up of 15 amino acids. The CDR3 DNA reads TGTGCCAGCAGCTTAGTGCTATCTCCAACCCATGAGCAGTTCTTC. Translating it yields CASSLVLSPTHEQFF.

The chain links TRBV20-1 to TRBJ1-2, with D uncertain. Trimming took 2 bases from V and 8 from J, leaving 6 bases between them. Per the germline V gene, CDR1 is DFQATT and CDR2 is SNEGSKA (reference sequence). The CDR3 has 10 residues. CDR3 nucleotide sequence: TGCAGTGCTAGAAACACGGGCTACACCTTC. Its translation is CSARNTGYTF.

The V call is TRBV7-8, the J call TRBJ2-7; TRBD2 might be the D (6 bases). The V gene lost 3 bases and the J gene lost 4 bases, with 28 bases spanning the gap. Germline CDR1 is SGHVS and CDR2 is FQNEAQ. The CDR3 sequence is 19 residues long. CDR3 DNA sequence: TGTGCCAGCAGCTTCCAAGTCGGGCGGGTGGAGGGAGTTTGGTACGAGCAGTACTTC. Protein product: CASSFQVGRVEGVWYEQYF.

The V and J genes are TRBV6-5 and TRBJ2-7; TRBD2 matches at 8 bases. Looked up from germline, CDR1 is MNHEY and CDR2 is SVGAGI. V trimming: 5 bases; J trimming: 2 bases; junction bases outside the gene matches: 8. This CDR3 contains 15 residues. Here the CDR3 DNA reads TGTGCCAGCAGTCGGCCGGGACTAGGGACCTACGAGCAGTACTTC. Encoded protein: CASSRPGLGTYEQYF.

The chain links TRBV30 to TRBJ1-5; possibly TRBD1 for D (5 bases). The germline V and J ends were trimmed by 2 bases and 3 bases, with 14 bases remaining between them. Germline V gene sequence: CDR1 GTSNPN, CDR2 SVGIG (reference sequence). The CDR3 is made up of 15 amino acids. CDR3 protein: CAWSPGGRDNQPQHF. The CDR3 coding sequence is TGTGCCTGGAGTCCGGGGGGAAGGGACAATCAGCCCCAGCATTTT. Full variable domain (rest looked up from reference TRBV30 and TRBJ1-5): SQTIHQWPATLVQPVGSPLSLECTVEGTSNPNLYWYRQAAGRGLQLLFYSVGIGQISSEVPQNLSASRPQDRQFILSSKKLLLSDSGFYLCAWSPGGRDNQPQHFGDGTRLSIL.

The chain joins TRBV15 to TRBJ1-1; 8 bases match TRBD1. CDR1 and CDR2 from the germline V gene are LNHNV and YYDKDF (reference sequence). Trimming took 6 bases from V and 3 from J; bases not matched to a gene: 3. The CDR3 totals 13 residues. CDR3 nucleotides: TGTGCCACCAGGGCACAGGGGGACACTGAAGCTTTCTTT. This encodes CATRAQGDTEAFF.

In its sample, this clone was seen once. The rearrangement uses TRBV27 and TRBJ2-5, with TRBD1 matching over 9 bases. Germline CDR1 is MNHEY and CDR2 is SMNVEV (reference sequence). The V segment lost 8 bases and the J segment 3 bases; nucleotides outside the gene matches: 10. The CDR3 extends over 15 amino acids. CDR3 sequence (DNA): TGTGCCAGCGCTTCGCTCGGGACAGGGAAAGAGACCCAGTACTTC. Amino acid sequence: CASASLGTGKETQYF.

The chain uses TRBV7-8 and TRBJ1-1, with a possible D match to TRBD1 (5 bases). The CDR3 contains 14 residues. V lost 1 base and J 3 bases, leaving 9 bases between the germline ends. Looked up from germline, CDR1 is SGHVS and CDR2 is FQNEAQ. In nucleotides, the CDR3 is TGTGCCAGCAGCTTAGTCGGGGGGGACACTGAAGCTTTCTTT. Residues: CASSLVGGDTEAFF.

The chain has TRBV21-1 and TRBJ1-3; the DNA was not used to check the table's D call, TRBD1. TRBV21-1 is reported as a pseudogene. The CDR3 consists of 16 residues. The CDR3, as DNA: TGTGCCAGCAGCAAAGTACACAGGAGCTCTGGAAACACCATATATTTT. Translating gives CASSKVHRSSGNTIYF.

The gene calls are TRBV5-1 and TRBJ1-4, with 11 bases matching TRBD1. The CDR3 spans 15 residues. The germline CDR1 and CDR2 sequences are SGHRS and YFSETQ. After removal of 5 bases from V and 4 bases from J, the junction contained 4 bases not matched to a gene. CDR3 region: CASSGQGAYNEKLFF. In DNA form, the CDR3 reads TGCGCCAGCAGTGGACAGGGGGCCTATAATGAAAAACTGTTTTTT.

On this clone: One end of the junction fails to match germline, which may point to a read error. This chain uses TRBV2 with TRBJ2-1, with unresolved D. The CDR3 spans 10 residues. CDR1 and CDR2 (germline): SNHLY, FYNNEI. The CDR3 coding sequence is TGTGCCAGCAGGTACAGTGAGCAGTTCTTC. Protein: CASRYSEQFF.

This chain links TRBV7-9 with TRBJ2-3; weak D call: TRBD2 (6 bases). Per the germline V gene, CDR1 is SEHNR and CDR2 is FQNEAQ (reference sequence). This CDR3 spans 16 amino acids. Trimming stripped 5 bases from V and 0 bases from J, with 15 bases between. The CDR3 is CASSRLAGLSTDTQYF. CDR3 coding DNA: TGTGCCAGCAGCCGACTCGCGGGGCTTAGCACAGATACGCAGTATTTT. The variable domain in full, with the rest retrieved from reference TRBV7-9 and TRBJ2-3, is DTGVSQNPRHKITKRGQNVTFRCDPISEHNRLYWYRQTLGQGPEFLTYFQNEAQLEKSRLLSDRFSAERPKGSFSTLEIQRTEQGDSAMYLCASSRLAGLSTDTQYFGPGTRLTVL.

The J gene is TRBJ2-5, the V gene TRBV10-3, with 7 bases fitting TRBD2. Germline V CDR1 and CDR2: ENHRY, SYGVKD. The CDR3 spans 15 residues. Trimming at V came to 4 bases and at J to 3 bases, leaving 8 bases not matched to a gene. CDR3: CAISAAGDKKETQYF. The CDR3 region has the DNA TGTGCCATCAGTGCGGCGGGGGATAAAAAAGAGACCCAGTACTTC.

The chain links TRBV4-1 to TRBJ2-3; 16 bases align to TRBD2. After removal of 3 bases from V and 9 bases from J, the junction contained 6 bases not matched to a gene. The CDR3 spans 16 residues. The germline gives CDR1 MGHRA, CDR2 YSYEKL. The CDR3 coding sequence is TGCGCCAGCAGCCATTTTCCGGGACTAGCGGGGGGGACGCAGTATTTT. As protein: CASSHFPGLAGGTQYF.

This clone was observed a single time. As DNA, the CDR3 is TGTGCCAGCAGCCCAGGACTAGCTAGGACCCAGTACTTC. Its translation: CASSPGLARTQYF. The V gene is TRBV7-3, the J gene TRBJ2-5, with 8 bases fitting TRBD2. This CDR3 is built from 13 residues. Germline V CDR1 and CDR2: SGHTA, FQGTGA. Germline trimming cut 5 bases from V and 7 bases from J; bases unmatched to any gene: 6.

The table lists this clone with a few counts. This chain links TRBV14 with TRBJ2-7; possible D gene TRBD1, 5 bases. CDR1 SGHDN and CDR2 FVKESK come from the germline V gene. Trimming stripped 0 bases from V and 6 bases from J, with 12 bases between. There are 14 residues in the CDR3. Here the CDR3 DNA reads TGTGCCAGCAGCCAAGATCGTGTCCAGGGCGAGCAGTACTTC. Translation gives CASSQDRVQGEQYF.

As regards this clone: At one boundary the junction diverges from the germline segment, which might be a read error. This sequence joins TRBV5-1 and TRBJ2-3; 9 positions match TRBD2. Germline V gene lookup returns CDR1 SGHRS and CDR2 YFSETQ. The CDR3 length is 14 residues. The CDR3 coding sequence is TGCGCCAGCAGCCCTGGGACTAGCAGAGATACGCAGTATTTT. Its translation is CASSPGTSRDTQYF.

This chain joins TRBV7-9 and TRBJ2-5; possible D gene TRBD1, 6 bases. This CDR3 has 14 residues. V shed 6 bases and J shed 2 bases, with 13 bases lying between them. In germline, CDR1 is SEHNR, CDR2 FQNEAQ (reference sequence). For the CDR3, the DNA is TGTGCCAGCAGATCCACAGGGAATCAAGAGACCCAGTACTTC. It codes for CASRSTGNQETQYF.

This clone appeared once. V is TRBV7-2 and J is TRBJ1-2; unclear D gene. Germline V gives CDR1 SGHTA, CDR2 FQGNSA. There are 15 residues in the CDR3. The V and J ends lost 5 bases and 4 bases respectively, with 17 bases between them. Here the CDR3 DNA reads TGTGCCAGCAGCGAGACCTCGAGGCAGATCTATGGCTACACCTTC. As protein: CASSETSRQIYGYTF.

V gene TRBV19 combines with J gene TRBJ1-2; the match to TRBD1 covers 9 bases. The V gene's germline CDR1 is LNHDA and CDR2 SQIVND (reference sequence). After removal of 4 bases from V and 5 bases from J, the junction contained 5 bases not matched to a gene. The length of the CDR3 is 14 residues. CDR3: CASSRGQGFYGYTF. The CDR3 DNA sequence: TGTGCCAGTAGTAGGGGACAGGGTTTTTATGGCTACACCTTC. The complete variable domain, with remaining parts taken from reference TRBV19 and TRBJ1-2, reads DGGITQSPKYLFRKEGQNVTLSCEQNLNHDAMYWYRQDPGQGLRLIYYSQIVNDFQKGDIAEGYSVSREKKESFPLTVTSAQKNPTAFYLCASSRGQGFYGYTFGSGTRLTVV.

The chain links TRBV4-3 to TRBJ2-2; TRBD2 is a possible D gene (6 bases). V was pared by 0 bases and J by 1 base, with 15 bases between. Per the germline V gene, CDR1 is LGHNA and CDR2 is YSLEER. CDR3 length: 18 amino acids. In nucleotides, the CDR3 is TGCGCCAGCAGCCAAGAACGGCTAGCGACATTGAACACCGGGGAGCTGTTTTTT. This sequence encodes CASSQERLATLNTGELFF.

The J gene is TRBJ2-7, the V gene TRBV30; TRBD1 agrees at 10 bases. The CDR3 covers 12 residues. After removal of 5 bases from V and 3 bases from J, the junction contained 1 base not matched to a gene. Per the germline V gene, CDR1 is GTSNPN and CDR2 is SVGIG (reference sequence). The DNA of the CDR3 is TGTGCCTGGGGACAGGGGGGCTACGAGCAGTACTTC. It is translated as CAWGQGGYEQYF.

The chain combines TRBV6-5 with TRBJ1-1, with a tentative D call TRBD1 (5 bases). V lost 3 bases, J lost 1 base, and 9 bases lay in between. The CDR3 sequence is 14 residues long. Germline CDR1 and CDR2: MNHEY and SVGAGI. In DNA form, the CDR3 reads TGTGCCAGCAGTTATTATGACAGGAACACTGAAGCTTTCTTT. This gives the protein CASSYYDRNTEAFF.

This sequence joins TRBV14 and TRBJ2-1; 7 nucleotides agree with TRBD1. The V and J ends lost 2 bases and 5 bases, in that order; junction bases with no gene match: 9. Looked up from germline, CDR1 is SGHDN and CDR2 is FVKESK. There are 16 residues in the CDR3. The CDR3 sequence: CASSQQGGRPNNEQFF. DNA of the CDR3: TGTGCCAGCAGCCAACAAGGGGGCCGCCCTAACAATGAGCAGTTCTTC.

V and J are TRBV12-3 or TRBV12-4 and TRBJ1-2; weak D call: TRBD1 (6 bases). The CDR3 is 10 residues long. V was clipped by 7 bases and J by 6 bases, with 6 bases between them. CDR3 sequence reads: CASTGDGYTF. The CDR3 region has the DNA TGTGCCAGCACAGGGGATGGCTACACCTTC.

The chain carries TRBV4-1 and TRBJ1-2; maybe TRBD1 (6 bases). The V gene lost 4 bases and the J gene lost 2 bases, with 20 bases spanning the gap. This CDR3 is built from 17 residues. Germline V gene lookup returns CDR1 MGHRA and CDR2 YSYEKL. This CDR3 is CASSPLLGAGANYGYTF. CDR3 nucleotides: TGCGCCAGCAGCCCTCTCCTTGGGGCAGGGGCAAACTATGGCTACACCTTC.

The chain joins TRBV19 to TRBJ2-7; TRBD1 matches 11 bases. Losses at the gene ends were 3 bases for V and 6 bases for J; bases not matched to a gene: 4. Germline V CDR1 and CDR2: LNHDA, SQIVND (reference sequence). This CDR3 is built from 14 residues. CDR3 sequence reads: CASSITGTGGEQYF. CDR3 sequence (DNA): TGTGCCAGTAGTATTACCGGGACAGGGGGCGAGCAGTACTTC.

The chain carries TRBV11-2 and TRBJ2-1; TRBD2 matches 9 bases. V gave up 5 bases and J gave up 1 base; unmatched junction bases: 6. The CDR3 consists of 16 residues. In germline, CDR1 is SGHAT, CDR2 FQNNGV. The CDR3 sequence is CASSLLAGVSYNEQFF. Written as DNA, the CDR3 is TGTGCCAGCAGCCTTTTAGCGGGAGTTTCCTACAATGAGCAGTTCTTC.